These 24 T cell receptor beta chains originate from one sample sequenced in a study of blood T cell repertoires in COVID-19. TCRdb's table, derived via immunoSEQ multiplex PCR, lists solely in-frame clones and lacks some. The sample includes about 310,000 clones, about 89% of them seen just once. Sequenced sample: peripheral blood. The receptor source for this set is a woman between 45 and 65 years old who had recovered from COVID-19.

The chain links TRBV4-3 to TRBJ1-4, with a possible D match to TRBD1 (5 bases). V gave up 7 bases and J gave up 6 bases, with 15 bases separating them. This CDR3 is built from 14 residues. The germline gives CDR1 LGHNA, CDR2 YSLEER. Here the CDR3 reads CASNRGVWDEKLFF. In DNA form, the CDR3 reads TGCGCCAGCAACCGGGGGGTTTGGGATGAAAAACTGTTTTTT.

The rearrangement links TRBV7-9 to TRBJ1-4; D unclear. Trimming removed 7 bases at V and 4 bases at J, with 16 bases between. This CDR3 has 15 amino acids. Germline V gene data show CDR1 as SEHNR and CDR2 as FQNEAQ (reference sequence). CDR3 protein: CASTPGLGLNEKLFF. The CDR3, as DNA: TGTGCCAGCACCCCAGGCCTTGGTCTTAATGAAAAACTGTTTTTT.

CDR3 loop: CAISESTGSGYGYTF. The CDR3 region has the DNA TGTGCCATCAGTGAGTCGACAGGGTCGGGCTATGGCTACACCTTC. V gene TRBV10-3 combines with J gene TRBJ1-2, with 7 bases lining up with TRBD1. The CDR3 consists of 15 residues. V lost 0 bases and J lost 4; bases outside the gene matches: 5. Germline CDR1 ENHRY, CDR2 SYGVKD.

For this clone: At one of its ends the junction is not consistent with the germline gene, which may arise from a read error. The V call is TRBV7-2, the J call TRBJ2-7, with TRBD2 as a possible D gene (6 bases). The CDR3 spans 15 residues. Germline loops: CDR1 SGHTA, CDR2 FQGNSA. CDR3 protein: CASSFQAGYSYEQYF. Here the CDR3 DNA reads TGTGCCAGCAGCTTCCAAGCGGGCTACTCCTACGAGCAGTATTTC.

This chain joins TRBV2 and TRBJ2-3; TRBD1 agrees at 7 bases. The CDR3 consists of 14 residues. The V gene end was trimmed by 5 bases and the J gene end by 6 bases; junction bases not matched to a gene: 8. Per the germline V gene, CDR1 is SNHLY and CDR2 is FYNNEI. The DNA for the CDR3 is TGTGCCAGCAGTCAGGGACAGCCCCGTGATACGCAGTATTTT. Translated, it gives CASSQGQPRDTQYF.

The chain's CDR3 is CASSSYSGGSYNEQFF. CDR3 coding DNA: TGTGCCAGCAGTTCTTATAGCGGGGGTTCCTACAATGAGCAGTTCTTC. This chain connects TRBV28 to TRBJ2-1; TRBD2 agrees at 9 bases. V was pared by 4 bases and J by 1 base, with 5 bases of the junction left unmatched. Looked up from germline, CDR1 is MDHEN and CDR2 is SYDVKM. The CDR3 runs 16 residues.

V gene TRBV28 combines with J gene TRBJ2-4; 8 bases fit TRBD2. J lost 0 bases, V lost 2 bases, and 6 bases had no gene match. This CDR3 region has 17 residues. Germline V gene lookup returns CDR1 MDHEN and CDR2 SYDVKM. DNA of the CDR3: TGTGCCAGCAGTTTACTAACTAGCGGAAGAGCCAAAAACATTCAGTACTTC. Translated, it gives CASSLLTSGRAKNIQYF.

This clone is a singleton in its sample. This rearrangement joins TRBV7-9 to TRBJ1-4; TRBD1 is a possible D gene (5 bases). CDR1 and CDR2 from the germline V gene are SEHNR and FQNEAQ (reference sequence). Trimming stripped 11 bases from V and 8 bases from J, with 18 bases between. This CDR3 has 13 amino acids. The CDR3 loop is CALPVAGREKLFF. The CDR3 nucleotides are TGTGCCCTCCCCGTGGCAGGGAGGGAAAAACTGTTTTTT.

The V call is TRBV9, the J call TRBJ1-2; a possible D gene is TRBD1 (5 bases). V was cut by 3 bases and J by 3 bases, with 15 bases left in between. Per germline, CDR1 SGDLS and CDR2 YYNGEE. CDR3 size: 15 residues. In DNA form, the CDR3 reads TGTGCCAGCAGCGCTGTACTGACAGAAGACTATGGCTACACCTTC. Translated, it gives CASSAVLTEDYGYTF.

The chain is built from TRBV5-1 and TRBJ2-7; D possibly corresponds to TRBD2 (6 bases). The germline V gene encodes CDR1 SGHRS and CDR2 YFSETQ. There are 14 residues in the CDR3. The ends were cut back, 7 bases at V and 1 base at J, with 15 bases in the middle. In nucleotides, the CDR3 is TGCGCCAGCCGGCGGAGGGGAGGATCCTACGAGCAGTACTTC. Translation: CASRRRGGSYEQYF.

This chain links TRBV27 with TRBJ1-2; TRBD1 matches 7 bases. The junction had 10 bases not matched to a gene; V was cut back by 6 bases and J by 9 bases. CDR1 is MNHEY and CDR2 is SMNVEV in the germline V gene (reference sequence). The length of the CDR3 is 13 residues. The CDR3 here is CASRKTGSLSYTF. The CDR3 nucleotides read TGTGCCAGCAGGAAGACAGGGTCGCTTAGCTACACCTTC.

V is TRBV5-1 and J is TRBJ2-5; D unresolved. Trimming removed 1 base from V and 5 bases from J, with 12 bases in between. This CDR3 is built from 14 residues. The germline CDR1 and CDR2 sequences are SGHRS and YFSETQ. The CDR3 sequence is CASSLNTLKETQYF. Here the CDR3 DNA reads TGCGCCAGCAGCTTGAACACATTAAAGGAGACCCAGTACTTC.

V and J are TRBV7-2 and TRBJ2-1; 9 nucleotides align to TRBD1. The V and J ends lost 5 bases and 8 bases, in that order; junction bases with no gene match: 16. The CDR3 is 17 residues long. From germline, CDR1 is SGHTA and CDR2 FQGNSA. CDR3 sequence: CASSTSYPGQGRDEQFF. For the CDR3, the DNA is TGTGCCAGCAGCACTAGTTACCCTGGACAGGGGCGGGATGAGCAGTTCTTC.

CDR3 amino acids: CASRQGLNTEAFF. Written as DNA, the CDR3 is TGTGCCAGCCGACAGGGATTGAACACTGAAGCTTTCTTT. This chain connects TRBV19 to TRBJ1-1; 7 nucleotides line up with TRBD1. V was clipped by 9 bases and J by 0 bases; unmatched bases: 4. Germline V gives CDR1 LNHDA, CDR2 SQIVND (reference sequence). The CDR3 extends over 13 amino acids.

The rearrangement joins TRBV19 to TRBJ2-3, with D maybe TRBD2 (6 bases). CDR1 is LNHDA, CDR2 SQIVND, per germline (reference sequence). The CDR3 extends over 15 amino acids. V shed 4 bases and J shed 2 bases, with 13 bases lying between them. The CDR3 sequence: CASSTSRRVTDTQYF. The CDR3, as DNA: TGTGCCAGTAGTACCTCACGGAGGGTCACAGATACGCAGTATTTT.

The chain carries TRBV3-1 (or the pseudogene TRBV3-2) and TRBJ2-2; TRBD1 aligns across 7 bases. This CDR3 comprises 16 residues. Germline V gene lookup returns CDR1 LGHDT and CDR2 YNNKEL (reference sequence). V lost 2 bases to trimming and J lost 3 bases; unmatched junction nucleotides: 6. CDR3: CASSQLTGPDTGELFF. The CDR3 region has the DNA TGTGCCAGCAGCCAATTGACAGGGCCCGACACCGGGGAGCTGTTTTTT.

The chain recombines TRBV6-2 or TRBV6-3 with TRBJ2-3, with D possibly TRBD2 on 5 matching bases. Trimming shortened V by 5 bases and J by 0 bases, and 12 bases separated the two germline ends. CDR3 length: 15 amino acids. The germline gives CDR1 MNHEY, CDR2 SVGEGT. CDR3 residues: CASSLTRGSTDTQYF. Written as DNA, the CDR3 is TGTGCCAGCAGTCTCACCCGCGGGAGCACAGATACGCAGTATTTT.

This chain connects TRBV7-2 to TRBJ2-3, with TRBD1 identical over 8 bases. Trimming at V came to 0 bases and at J to 6 bases, leaving 5 bases not matched to a gene. CDR3 length equals 15 residues. Germline V gene sequence: CDR1 SGHTA, CDR2 FQGNSA. CDR3 nucleotide sequence: TGTGCCAGCAGCTTAGCGCAGGGGGCATCGGATACGCAGTATTTT. This translates into CASSLAQGASDTQYF.

V usage is TRBV7-8 and J usage is TRBJ2-7; weak D call: TRBD2 (5 bases). The germline CDR1 and CDR2 sequences are SGHVS and FQNEAQ. The V end lost 8 bases, the J end lost 0 bases, and 11 bases lay between the germline ends. CDR3 length equals 13 residues. CDR3 nucleotides: TGTGCCAGCGGCCTGGGGAGCTCCTACGAGCAGTACTTC. This codes for CASGLGSSYEQYF.

The CDR3 DNA reads TGTGCCTGGAACCGGGACAGGGGGCGAGGCGGCTACACCTTC. Its protein is CAWNRDRGRGGYTF. This rearrangement joins TRBV30 to TRBJ1-2; 12 bases map to TRBD1. J gave up 8 bases and V 4 bases, and 8 bases lay outside the gene matches. This CDR3 is 14 amino acids long. Germline V gives CDR1 GTSNPN, CDR2 SVGIG (reference sequence).

The chain carries TRBV6-6 and TRBJ2-7; the D gene is possibly TRBD1 (5 bases). V lost 6 bases to trimming and J lost 0 bases, with 18 bases between them. Germline values: CDR1 MNHNY, CDR2 SVGAGI (reference sequence). The CDR3 is made up of 16 amino acids. The CDR3: CASRPPSTVSSYEQYF. The CDR3 DNA sequence: TGTGCCAGCAGACCCCCCTCGACAGTAAGCTCCTACGAGCAGTACTTC.

This rearrangement joins TRBV5-1 to TRBJ2-3, with a weak D call TRBD2 (6 bases). V was pared by 4 bases and J by 4 bases, with 13 bases between. CDR3 size: 14 residues. Germline V gene lookup returns CDR1 SGHRS and CDR2 YFSETQ. The CDR3 reads CASSPGDRADTQYF. The CDR3 coding sequence is TGCGCCAGCAGCCCGGGGGACCGAGCAGATACGCAGTATTTT.

V and J are TRBV9 and TRBJ1-2, with TRBD1 identical over 7 bases. CDR1 is SGDLS and CDR2 is YYNGEE in the germline V gene. V lost 4 bases to trimming and J lost 4 bases; unmatched junction nucleotides: 10. The CDR3 sequence is 15 residues long. CDR3 sequence: CASSREGQTAYGYTF. In DNA form, the CDR3 reads TGTGCCAGCAGCAGAGAGGGACAGACCGCCTATGGCTACACCTTC.

The chain uses TRBV11-2 and TRBJ2-1; 9 bases map to TRBD1. The germline V gene encodes CDR1 SGHAT and CDR2 FQNNGV. V dropped 4 bases and J dropped 2; count of bases not matched to a gene: 3. The CDR3 has 15 residues. The CDR3 DNA reads TGTGCCAGCAGCTCCGACAGGGGGACCTACAATGAGCAGTTCTTC. This sequence encodes CASSSDRGTYNEQFF.